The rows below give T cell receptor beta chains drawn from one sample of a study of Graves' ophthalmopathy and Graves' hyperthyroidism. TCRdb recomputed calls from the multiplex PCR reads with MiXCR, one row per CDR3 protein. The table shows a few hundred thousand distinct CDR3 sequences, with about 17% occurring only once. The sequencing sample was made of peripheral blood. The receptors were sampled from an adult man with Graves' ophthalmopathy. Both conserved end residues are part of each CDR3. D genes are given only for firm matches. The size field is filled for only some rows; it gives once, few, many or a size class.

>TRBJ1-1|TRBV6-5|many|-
TGTGCCAGCAGTTACGTCGGGGGGAGCACTGAAGCTTTCTTT
CASSYVGGSTEAFF
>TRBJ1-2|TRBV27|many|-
TGTGCCAGCAGTTCACAGCCCCAGGGGGGCTACACCTTC
CASSSQPQGGYTF
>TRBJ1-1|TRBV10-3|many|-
TGTGCCATCAGTGAGTCGGAAGGGCCGAACACTGAAGCTTTCTTT
CAISESEGPNTEAFF
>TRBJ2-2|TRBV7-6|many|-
TGTGCCAGCAACAGGGTGGGCGGGGAGCTGTTTTTT
CASNRVGGELFF
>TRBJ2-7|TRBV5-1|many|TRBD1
TGCGCCAGCAGCATCAACCGGGACAGCCCAGGGCAGTACTTC
CASSINRDSPGQYF
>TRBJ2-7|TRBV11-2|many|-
TGTGCCAGCAGCTTAACAGACTCCTACGAGCAGTACTTC
CASSLTDSYEQYF
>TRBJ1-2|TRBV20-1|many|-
TGCAGTGCTAGCAGAATATCCTATGGCTACACCTTC
CSASRISYGYTF
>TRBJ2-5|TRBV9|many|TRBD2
TGTGCCAGCAGTCAGGTTCAAGCGGGGAACCAAGAGACCCAGTACTTC
CASSQVQAGNQETQYF
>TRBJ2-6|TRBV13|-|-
TGTGCCACTCCGACCGGGACGGGCATCTCTGGGGCCAACGTCCTGACTTTC
CATPTGTGISGANVLTF
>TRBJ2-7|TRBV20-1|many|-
TGCAGTGCTAGTGTGGGAGCCCCCTACGAGCAGTACTTC
CSASVGAPYEQYF
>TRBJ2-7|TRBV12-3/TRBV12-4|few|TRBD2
TGTGCCAGCAGGTTAGCGGGAGGGCCCTACGAGCAGTACTTC
CASRLAGGPYEQYF
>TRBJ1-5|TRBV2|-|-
TGTGCCAGCGAAACCGGCCACGAATGGCATTTT
CASETGHEWHF
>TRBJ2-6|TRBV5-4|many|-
TGTGCCAGCAGCTTGTCAACCTTGGGAGGCTCTGGGGCCAACGTCCTGACTTTC
CASSLSTLGGSGANVLTF
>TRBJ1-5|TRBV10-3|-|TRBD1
TGTGCCACACACACCGGGACAGGGGGCGCGAATCAGCCCCAGCATTTT
CATHTGTGGANQPQHF
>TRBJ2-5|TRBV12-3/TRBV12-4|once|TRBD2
TGTGCCAGCAGATCGGGACTAGCGGGAGAGACCCAGTACTTC
CASRSGLAGETQYF
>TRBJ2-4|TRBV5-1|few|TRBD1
TGCGCCAGCAGCTTTGGACAGGGGGTTTCTGAAAACATTCAGTACTTC
CASSFGQGVSENIQYF
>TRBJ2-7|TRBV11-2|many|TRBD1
TGTGCCAGCAGCTTAAGCCCCGGGACAGGGGCCACCCAGCAGTACTTC
CASSLSPGTGATQQYF
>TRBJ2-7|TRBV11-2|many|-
TGTGCCAGCAGCTTAGATTCCGCAGGGGGGTTTTACGAGCAGTACTTC
CASSLDSAGGFYEQYF
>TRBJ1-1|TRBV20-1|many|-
TGCAGTGCTAGAGAAGACAGTATGAACACTGAAGCTTTCTTT
CSAREDSMNTEAFF
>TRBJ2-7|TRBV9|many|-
TGTGCCAGCAGCGACCCCGAGGGGCGGGCCACTTCCTACGAGCAGTACTTC
CASSDPEGRATSYEQYF
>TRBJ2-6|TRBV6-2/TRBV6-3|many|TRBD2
TGTGCCAGCAGTTCCTCTCGACTAGCGGGAGGCTCTGGGGCCAACGTCCTGACTTTC
CASSSSRLAGGSGANVLTF
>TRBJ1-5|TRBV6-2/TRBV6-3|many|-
TGTGCCAGCAGTTACAGTTTAAGGGGGTCCCCAGATAGCAATCAGCCCCAGCATTTT
CASSYSLRGSPDSNQPQHF
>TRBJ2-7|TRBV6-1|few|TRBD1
TGTGCCACCCGACAGGGGACCTACGAGCAGTACTTC
CATRQGTYEQYF
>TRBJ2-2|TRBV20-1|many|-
TGCAGTGCTAGAGATAGGGGCCACACCCGAGGGGACACCGGGGAGCTGTTTTTT
CSARDRGHTRGDTGELFF
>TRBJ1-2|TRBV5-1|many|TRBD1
TGCGCCAGCAGCTTGGAAGTGACAGGGAGGTTTGGCTACACCTTC
CASSLEVTGRFGYTF
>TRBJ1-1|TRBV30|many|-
TGTGCCTGGAACCCTCTTTTGAACACTGAAGCTTTCTTT
CAWNPLLNTEAFF
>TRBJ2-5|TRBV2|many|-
TGTGCCAGCAGTGAAGCGATGGTCAGAATCCAAGAGACCCAGTACTTC
CASSEAMVRIQETQYF
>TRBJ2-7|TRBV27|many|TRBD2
TGTGCCAGCAGTTTAGGCAGCGGGAAGACCTACGAGCAGTACTTC
CASSLGSGKTYEQYF
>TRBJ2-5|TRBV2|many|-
TGTGCCAGCAGTGACGGTCACGGGCAAGGGGAGACCCAGTACTTC
CASSDGHGQGETQYF
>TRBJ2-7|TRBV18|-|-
TGTGCCAGCTCAACGCGACAGGTGTTTGAGACCTACGAGCAGTACTTC
CASSTRQVFETYEQYF
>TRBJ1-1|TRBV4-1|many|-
TGCGCCAGCAGCCAAGAAGGGCAGCTGAACACTGAAGCTTTCTTT
CASSQEGQLNTEAFF
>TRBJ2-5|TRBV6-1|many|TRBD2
TGTGCCAGCAGTGAATCTCTAGCGGGAGTAGAGACCCAGTACTTC
CASSESLAGVETQYF
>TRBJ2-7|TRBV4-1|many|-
TGCGCCAGCAGCCAAGGAACAGCCGTAAACTACGAGCAGTACTTC
CASSQGTAVNYEQYF
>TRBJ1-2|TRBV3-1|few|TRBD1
TGTGCCAGCAGCCAAGACGGGACAGGGACCGATGGCTACACCTTC
CASSQDGTGTDGYTF
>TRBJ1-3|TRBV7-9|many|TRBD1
TGTGCCAGCTGGGACAGCCGGTACTCTGGAAACACCATATATTTT
CASWDSRYSGNTIYF
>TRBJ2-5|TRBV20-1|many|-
TGCAGTGCGTCTGGAGACAGTCAAGAGACCCAGTACTTC
CSASGDSQETQYF
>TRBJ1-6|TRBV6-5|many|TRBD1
TGTGCCAGCAGTACTTTCGGGACAGGGGTGTCCTATAATTCACCCCTCCACTTT
CASSTFGTGVSYNSPLHF
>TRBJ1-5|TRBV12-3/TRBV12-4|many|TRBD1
TGTGCCAGCAGTTTAACTCCGGGACAGTCTCAGCCCCAGCATTTT
CASSLTPGQSQPQHF
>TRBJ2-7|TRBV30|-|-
TGTGCCTGGAGTTCTCGGGGGGCGCGGGACGAGCAGTGCTTC
CAWSSRGARDEQCF
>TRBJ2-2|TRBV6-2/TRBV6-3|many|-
TGTGCCAGCAGTTACGAGGGGGCGGGGACCGGGGAGCTGTTTTTT
CASSYEGAGTGELFF
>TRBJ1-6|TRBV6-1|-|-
TGTGCCAGCAGTCCCAGCCAGGCGGATAATTCACCCCTCCACTTT
CASSPSQADNSPLHF
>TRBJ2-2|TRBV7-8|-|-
TGTGCCAGCAGCTTACTCTTGACTGGGGAGCTGTTTTTT
CASSLLLTGELFF
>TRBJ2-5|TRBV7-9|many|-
TGTGCCAGCAGCCCGGACCTCGCTGGGCAAGAGACCCAGTACTTC
CASSPDLAGQETQYF
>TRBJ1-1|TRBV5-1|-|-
TGCGCCAGCAGCTTGGGCGCTGGGACTGCTAACACTGAAGCTTTCTTT
CASSLGAGTANTEAFF
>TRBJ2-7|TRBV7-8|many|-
TGTGCCAGCAGCTTGAGCCGGGGGTCATACGAGCAGTACTTC
CASSLSRGSYEQYF
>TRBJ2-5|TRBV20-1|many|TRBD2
TGCAGTGCTGCACTAGCGGGAGTCTTAGAGACCCAGTACTTC
CSAALAGVLETQYF
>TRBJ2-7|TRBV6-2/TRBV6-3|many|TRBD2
TGTGCCAGCACCTCCTCCGGGACTAGCGGGTCATGGCAGTACTTC
CASTSSGTSGSWQYF
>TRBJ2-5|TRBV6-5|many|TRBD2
TGTGCCAGCAGTTACTCGACTAGCGGGGGACAAGAGACCCAGTACTTC
CASSYSTSGGQETQYF
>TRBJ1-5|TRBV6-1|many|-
TGTGCCAGCAGTGGTCAGGCTTTGGGCAATCAGCCCCAGCATTTT
CASSGQALGNQPQHF
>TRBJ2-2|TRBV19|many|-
TGTGCCAGTAGTATTCCCCCCCGAATCGTGAATAGCGGGGAGCTGTTTTTT
CASSIPPRIVNSGELFF
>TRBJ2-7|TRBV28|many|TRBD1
TGTGCCAGCAGTACCTGGACAGGGGGACCCTACGAGCAGTACTTC
CASSTWTGGPYEQYF
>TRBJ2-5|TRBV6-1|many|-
TGTGCCAGCAGTGCGGCGGGCCGGGAGACCCAGTACTTC
CASSAAGRETQYF
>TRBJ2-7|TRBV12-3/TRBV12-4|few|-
TGTGCCAGCACTTTTGCCGGGGGCTCCTACGAGCAGTACTTC
CASTFAGGSYEQYF
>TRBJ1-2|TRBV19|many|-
TGTGCCAGTATCCCCCGAGGGGGAATCTATGGCTACACCTTC
CASIPRGGIYGYTF
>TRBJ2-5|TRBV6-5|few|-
TGTGCCAGCAGTTACTCTTCCTACCAGTCACCCCAGTACTTC
CASSYSSYQSPQYF
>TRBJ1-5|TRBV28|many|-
TGTGCCAGCAGTTTACGTACAGGGATTAGCAATCAGCCCCAGCATTTT
CASSLRTGISNQPQHF
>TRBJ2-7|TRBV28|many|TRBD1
TGTGCCAGCAGTTCTCACGGGACAGGGTGGTACGAGCAGTACTTC
CASSSHGTGWYEQYF